This T cell receptor (beta chain) comes out of a study of blood T cells in healthy people across ages. A second PCR, run for about 7 to 12 cycles, used a sample-barcoded 5' primer plus a J-beta primer mix. Carrying 12 random nucleotides, a template-switch adaptor labeled each individual cDNA molecule. TCRdb re-called the 5' RACE reads through MiXCR, storing one row per CDR3 protein. The sample includes more than 1,400,000 distinct CDR3 sequences, 42% of them seen just once. The CDR3 length is 14 residues. The V end was cut by 2 bases, the J end by 7 bases, with 15 bases between. From germline, CDR1 is SGHRS and CDR2 YFSETQ.

The sample taken for sequencing was blood. This chain connects TRBV5-1 to TRBJ1-2, with D hard to call. The TCR sequence derives from a woman younger than 35 in good health. CDR3 nucleotide sequence: TGCGCCAGCAGCTTAATCGGATTGGGTGGTGGCTACACCTTC. Encoded protein: CASSLIGLGGGYTF.